A single T cell receptor beta chain is shown here with its context. Some clones are missing from TCRdb's copy, which holds only in-frame ones; the method was immunoSEQ multiplex PCR. The profile shows some 60,000 clones, roughly 93% of them singletons. The CDR3 runs 15 residues. The V gene end was trimmed by 3 bases and the J gene end by 5 bases; junction bases not matched to a gene: 9. The germline gives CDR1 SGDLS, CDR2 YYNGEE. This sample is drawn from a study of T cell changes during pregnancy in multiple sclerosis. The rearrangement links TRBV9 to TRBJ2-5; 8 bases map to TRBD1. This TCR came from a female donor with multiple sclerosis, enrolled in a pregnancy study. The sequencing used peripheral blood, collected after pregnancy. In nucleotides, the CDR3 is TGTGCCAGCAGCGCAAGGACAGGGAAAGAGGAGACCCAGTACTTC. The encoded protein is CASSARTGKEETQYF.